The 3 T cell receptor beta chains below come from one sample, sequenced in a study of CD8+CD57+ T cells in acquired aplastic anemia. CDR3 and TCR beta VDJ profiling relied on a genomic DNA template. TCRdb reprocessed the reads via MiXCR and lists one record per CDR3 protein. The profile shows hundreds of thousands of distinct CDR3 sequences, 55% to 75% of them singletons. The sample comprised sorted CD4+, CD8+, or CD8+CD57+ T cells (not recorded which) from PBMCs. These receptors were taken from a human donor in good health, serving as a control.

The chain carries TRBV12-3 or TRBV12-4 and TRBJ2-6; D ambiguous. There are 14 residues in the CDR3. V lost 3 bases and J lost 4, with 7 bases in between. This CDR3 is CASSFQSGANVLTF. The CDR3, as DNA: TGTGCCAGCAGTTTCCAATCCGGGGCCAACGTCCTGACTTTC.

The chain links TRBV2 to TRBJ2-3; 8 bases are shared with TRBD1. Germline lookup yields CDR1 SNHLY and CDR2 FYNNEI. The CDR3 totals 14 residues. After removal of 5 bases from V and 8 bases from J, the junction contained 9 bases not matched to a gene. The DNA of the CDR3 is TGTGCCAGCAGTCTAAACAGGGGGGACGGTACGCAGTATTTT. Translating gives CASSLNRGDGTQYF.

This clonotype came up many times. V is TRBV20-1 and J is TRBJ1-1, with D possibly matching TRBD1 (5 bases). The V gene's germline CDR1 is DFQATT and CDR2 SNEGSKA (reference sequence). V lost 7 bases to trimming and J lost 2 bases, with 11 bases between them. The CDR3 is made up of 12 amino acids. CDR3 protein: CSVDRDNTEAFF. The CDR3 DNA follows: TGCAGTGTCGACAGAGACAACACTGAAGCTTTCTTT.